This TCR beta chain appears in the sequencing data of a study of cytomegalovirus exposure and HLA in healthy donors. The count of this clone is one. Sequenced by immunoSEQ multiplex PCR; TCRdb stores in-frame clones only, minus some. The sample has roughly 150,000 clones, 85% to 90% seen once; the top ten hold 2.5% to 3%. The sequenced sample was PBMCs. This clonotype was sampled from a man in his late teens or twenties in good health and CMV-seronegative.

CDR3 amino acids: CASSQGGLREAYEQYF. CDR3 sequence (DNA): TGTGCCAGCAGCCAAGGAGGTTTGCGGGAGGCCTACGAGCAGTACTTC. The chain recombines TRBV4-2 with TRBJ2-7; TRBD2 matches at 8 bases. Germline V gene data show CDR1 as LGHNA and CDR2 as YNFKEQ. The CDR3 spans 16 residues. V gave up 1 base and J gave up 2 bases; unmatched junction bases: 7.